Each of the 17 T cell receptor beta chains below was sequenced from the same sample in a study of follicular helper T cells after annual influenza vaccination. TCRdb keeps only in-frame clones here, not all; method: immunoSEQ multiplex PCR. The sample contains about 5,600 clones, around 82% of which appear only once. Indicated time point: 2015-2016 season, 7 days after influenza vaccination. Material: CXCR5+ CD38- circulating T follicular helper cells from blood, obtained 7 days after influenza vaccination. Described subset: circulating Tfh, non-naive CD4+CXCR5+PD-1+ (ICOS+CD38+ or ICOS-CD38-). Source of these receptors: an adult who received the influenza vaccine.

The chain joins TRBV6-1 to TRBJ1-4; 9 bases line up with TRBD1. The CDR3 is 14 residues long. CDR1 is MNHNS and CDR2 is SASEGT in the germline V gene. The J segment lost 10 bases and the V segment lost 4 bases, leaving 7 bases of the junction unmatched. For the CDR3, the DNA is TGTGCCAGCAGTGGGACAGGGGTTGAGGCAAAACTGTTTTTT. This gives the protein CASSGTGVEAKLFF.

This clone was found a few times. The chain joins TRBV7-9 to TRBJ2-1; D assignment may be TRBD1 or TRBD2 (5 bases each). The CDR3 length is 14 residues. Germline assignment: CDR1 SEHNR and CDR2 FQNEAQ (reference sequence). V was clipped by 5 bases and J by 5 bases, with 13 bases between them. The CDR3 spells CASSPGTENNEQFF. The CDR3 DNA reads TGTGCCAGCAGCCCTGGGACCGAAAACAATGAGCAGTTCTTC.

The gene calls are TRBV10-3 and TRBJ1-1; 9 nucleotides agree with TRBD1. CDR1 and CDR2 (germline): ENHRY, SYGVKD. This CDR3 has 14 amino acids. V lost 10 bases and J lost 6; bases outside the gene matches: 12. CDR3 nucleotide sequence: TGTGCCACGGGACAGGGAGGCAACGGGCCTGAAGCTTTCTTT. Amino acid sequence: CATGQGGNGPEAFF.

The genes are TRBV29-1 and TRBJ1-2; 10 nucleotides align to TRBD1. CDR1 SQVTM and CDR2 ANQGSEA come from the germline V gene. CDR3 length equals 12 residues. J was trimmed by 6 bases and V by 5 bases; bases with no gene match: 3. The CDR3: CSVLTGGHGYTF. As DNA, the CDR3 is TGCAGCGTTTTGACAGGGGGCCATGGCTACACCTTC.

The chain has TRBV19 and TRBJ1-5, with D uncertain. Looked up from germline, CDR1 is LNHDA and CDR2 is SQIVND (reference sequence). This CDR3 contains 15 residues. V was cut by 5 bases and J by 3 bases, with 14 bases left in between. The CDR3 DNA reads TGTGCCAGTAGTGGGAGGTTCGGGAACAATCAGCCCCAGCATTTT. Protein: CASSGRFGNNQPQHF. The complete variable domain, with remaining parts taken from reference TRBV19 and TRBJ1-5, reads DGGITQSPKYLFRKEGQNVTLSCEQNLNHDAMYWYRQDPGQGLRLIYYSQIVNDFQKGDIAEGYSVSREKKESFPLTVTSAQKNPTAFYLCASSGRFGNNQPQHFGDGTRLSIL.

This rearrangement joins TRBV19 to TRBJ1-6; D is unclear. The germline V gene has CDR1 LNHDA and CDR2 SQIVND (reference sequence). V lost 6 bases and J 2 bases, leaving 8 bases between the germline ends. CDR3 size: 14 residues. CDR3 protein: CASSLGPYNSPLHF. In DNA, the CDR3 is TGTGCCAGTAGCCTGGGCCCCTATAATTCACCCCTCCACTTT.

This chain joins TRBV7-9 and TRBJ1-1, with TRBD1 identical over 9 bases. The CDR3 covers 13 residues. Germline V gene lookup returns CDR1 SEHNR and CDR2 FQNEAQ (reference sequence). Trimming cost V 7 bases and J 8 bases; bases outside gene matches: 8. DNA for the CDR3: TGTGCCAGCATCCTCGACAGGGGGGAAGAAGCTTTCTTT. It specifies CASILDRGEEAFF.

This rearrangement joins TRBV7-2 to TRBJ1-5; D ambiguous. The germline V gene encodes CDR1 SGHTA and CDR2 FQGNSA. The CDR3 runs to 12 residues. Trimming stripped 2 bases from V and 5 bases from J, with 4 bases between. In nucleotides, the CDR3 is TGTGCCAGCAGCTTACCAGATCAGCCCCAGCATTTT. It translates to CASSLPDQPQHF.

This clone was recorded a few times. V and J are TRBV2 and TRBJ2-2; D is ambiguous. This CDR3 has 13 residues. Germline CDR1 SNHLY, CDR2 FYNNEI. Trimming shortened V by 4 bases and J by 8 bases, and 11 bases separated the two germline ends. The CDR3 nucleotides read TGTGCCAGCAGTGTAAAGCTTCCTGGGGAGCTGTTTTTT. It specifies CASSVKLPGELFF.

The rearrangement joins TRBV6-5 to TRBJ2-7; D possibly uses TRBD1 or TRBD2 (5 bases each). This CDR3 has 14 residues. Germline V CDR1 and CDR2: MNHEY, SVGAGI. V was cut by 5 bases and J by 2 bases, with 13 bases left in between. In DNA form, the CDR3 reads TGTGCCAGCAGTAGGGGACCTGATACCTACGAGCAGTACTTC. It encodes CASSRGPDTYEQYF.

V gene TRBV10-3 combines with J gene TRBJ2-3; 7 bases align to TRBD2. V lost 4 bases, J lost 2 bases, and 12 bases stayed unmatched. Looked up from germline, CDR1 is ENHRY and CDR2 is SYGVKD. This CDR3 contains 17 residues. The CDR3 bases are TGTGCCATCAGTGGCCCCCCCTATGGGGGGGACACAGATACGCAGTATTTT. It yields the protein CAISGPPYGGDTDTQYF.

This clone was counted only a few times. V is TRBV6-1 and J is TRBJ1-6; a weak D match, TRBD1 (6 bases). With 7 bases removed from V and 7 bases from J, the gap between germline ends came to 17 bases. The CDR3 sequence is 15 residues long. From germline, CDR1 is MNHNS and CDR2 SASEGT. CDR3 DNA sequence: TGTGCCAGCAATGGACAGTATGGGCCGAATTCACCCCTCCACTTT. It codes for CASNGQYGPNSPLHF.

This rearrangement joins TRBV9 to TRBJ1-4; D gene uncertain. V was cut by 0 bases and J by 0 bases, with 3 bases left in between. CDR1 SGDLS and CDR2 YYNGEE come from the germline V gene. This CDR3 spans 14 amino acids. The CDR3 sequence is CASSVGATNEKLFF. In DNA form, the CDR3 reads TGTGCCAGCAGCGTAGGAGCAACTAATGAAAAACTGTTTTTT.

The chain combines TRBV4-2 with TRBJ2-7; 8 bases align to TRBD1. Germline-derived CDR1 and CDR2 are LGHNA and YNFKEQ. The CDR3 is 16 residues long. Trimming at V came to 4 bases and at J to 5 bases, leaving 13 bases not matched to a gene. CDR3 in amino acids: CASSPTADRVFNEQYF. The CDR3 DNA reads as TGTGCCAGCAGCCCGACAGCGGACAGGGTGTTCAACGAGCAGTACTTC.

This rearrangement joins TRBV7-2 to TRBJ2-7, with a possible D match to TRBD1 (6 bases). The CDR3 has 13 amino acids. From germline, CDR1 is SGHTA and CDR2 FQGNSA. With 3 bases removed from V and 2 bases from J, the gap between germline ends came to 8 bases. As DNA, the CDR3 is TGTGCCAGCAGCTTCCAGGGGACCTACGAGCAGTACTTC. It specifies CASSFQGTYEQYF.

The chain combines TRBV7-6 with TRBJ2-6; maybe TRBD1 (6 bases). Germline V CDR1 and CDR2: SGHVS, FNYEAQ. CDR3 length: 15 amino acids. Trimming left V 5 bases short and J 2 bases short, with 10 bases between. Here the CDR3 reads CASSPSGAGANVLTF. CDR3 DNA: TGTGCCAGCAGCCCCTCAGGGGCTGGGGCCAACGTCCTGACTTTC.

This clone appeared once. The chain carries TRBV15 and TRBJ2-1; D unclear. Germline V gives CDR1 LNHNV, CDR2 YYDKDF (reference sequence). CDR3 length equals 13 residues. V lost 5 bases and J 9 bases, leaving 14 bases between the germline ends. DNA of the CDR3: TGTGCCACCAGCGATCACCTTGGCGGTGAGCAGTTCTTC. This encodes CATSDHLGGEQFF. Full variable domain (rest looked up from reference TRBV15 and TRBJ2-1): DAMVIQNPRYQVTQFGKPVTLSCSQTLNHNVMYWYQQKSSQAPKLLFHYYDKDFNNEADTPDNFQSRRPNTSFCFLDIRSPGLGDTAMYLCATSDHLGGEQFFGPGTRLTVL.